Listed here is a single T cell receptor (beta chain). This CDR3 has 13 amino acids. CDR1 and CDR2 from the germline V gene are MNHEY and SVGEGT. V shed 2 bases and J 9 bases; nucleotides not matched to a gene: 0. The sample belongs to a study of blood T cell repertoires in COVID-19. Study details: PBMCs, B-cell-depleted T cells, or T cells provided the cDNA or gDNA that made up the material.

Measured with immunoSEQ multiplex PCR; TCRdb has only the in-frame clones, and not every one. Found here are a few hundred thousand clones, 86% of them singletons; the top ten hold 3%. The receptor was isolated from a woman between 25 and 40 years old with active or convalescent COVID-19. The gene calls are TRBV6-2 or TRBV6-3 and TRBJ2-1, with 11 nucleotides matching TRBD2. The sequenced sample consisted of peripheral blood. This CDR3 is CASSYGTSGEQFF. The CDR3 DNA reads TGTGCCAGCAGTTACGGGACTAGCGGTGAGCAGTTCTTC.